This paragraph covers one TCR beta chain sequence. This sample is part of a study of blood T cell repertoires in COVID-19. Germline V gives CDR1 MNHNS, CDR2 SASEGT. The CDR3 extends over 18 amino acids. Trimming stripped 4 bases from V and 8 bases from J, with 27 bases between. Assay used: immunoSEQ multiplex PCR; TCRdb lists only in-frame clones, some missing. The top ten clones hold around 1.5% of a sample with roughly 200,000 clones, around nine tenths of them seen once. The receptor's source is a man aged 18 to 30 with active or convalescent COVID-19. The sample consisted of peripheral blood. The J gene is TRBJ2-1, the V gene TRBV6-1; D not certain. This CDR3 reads CASSAHRIGTAADDEQFF. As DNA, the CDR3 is TGTGCCAGCAGTGCCCACCGAATAGGTACAGCAGCAGACGATGAGCAGTTCTTC.